This T cell receptor beta chain was sequenced for a study of vaccination and CD4 T cells after COVID-19 (dated by TCRdb to the early 2020s). The study in broad terms: Every convalescent patient had a positive nasal swab PCR test for SARS-CoV-2, with mild disease in about 9 patients and severe disease in one. In the convalescent cohort there were six males and four females, among whom were two Hispanic individuals, seven Caucasians, two Asians and one multiracial person. Post-COVID blood samples from convalescent patients were collected a median of about 100 days after diagnosis, with a range of roughly 35 to 180 days. Culture stimuli were overlapping spike peptide pools from SARS-CoV-2 and from the common cold coronaviruses HCoV-NL63, HCoV-OC43 and HCoV-229E. Control cultures received a CEFX viral epitope pool as the positive control, an HIV-1 Nef peptide pool as the negative control, or no peptide. Participants got two doses of the Pfizer-BioNTech BNT162b2 vaccine (n=8) or two doses of the Moderna mRNA-1273 vaccine (n=2). The spike-specific CD4+ TCR repertoire was compared before and after mRNA vaccination in fewer than eleven COVID-19 convalescent patients and several infection-naive healthy vaccine recipients. Post-vaccine blood samples were obtained a median of around 74 days after the second vaccine dose, with a range of about 12 to 241 days. Broader findings and caveats from the paper: Among convalescent patients, a median about 86% of the SARS-CoV-2-reactive clones seen after vaccination appeared only after vaccination, which suggests priming specific to the vaccine. An increase in the median number of SARS-CoV-2-reactive clonotypes from roughly 20 after infection to some 38 after vaccination was observed, but the change was not found to be significant. Of the vaccine-specific clones found in convalescent patients, nearly all (304 of 307) were mono-reactive for SARS-CoV-2 spike instead of being cross-reactive with common cold coronaviruses. Only a relatively small number of convalescent patients were included in the study, and early timepoints following natural infection were not analyzed.

A note on this clonotype: Its antigen is unknown. The record has no base qualities; no much larger clone is one base away.

In light of the paper, this sample's treatment or condition label describes: roughly 10-day PBMC culture with coronavirus spike peptide pools or control peptides (ViraFEST assay). The ViraFEST assay was used in the study, in which antigen-specific T cells were expanded with peptide pools and expanded clonotypes were subsequently identified by TCR sequencing. Positive SARS-CoV-2 PCR tests in the convalescent patients dated from March to December 2020, before Alpha, Beta and Delta variants emerged in the United States. Each well held 2 million to 2.5 million PBMCs cultured with 10 ug/ml peptide pools in IMDM containing about 5% human AB serum and 7.5 to 10 IU/ml IL-2. Half of the culture medium was replaced with fresh IL-2-containing medium on days 3 and 7. CD4+ T cells were isolated after about 10 days of culture through negative selection using the EasySep CD4+ T cell isolation kit. Ficoll-Paque Plus gradient centrifugation was used to isolate PBMCs from whole blood, and the isolated PBMCs were then either used fresh or cryopreserved at -140C. Culture conditions were generally each tested in triplicate wells.

The library was built by means of PCR. At the Johns Hopkins FTIC core, DNA from the cultured CD4+ T cells underwent TCR sequencing with the Oncomine TCR Beta short-read assay. The QIAamp micro DNA kit was used to extract genomic DNA from the cultured CD4+ T cells. The Oncomine TCR Beta libraries from cultured CD4+ T cells were pooled using unique dual indexes and then sequenced on an Illumina iSeq 100. The original methods were these. Non-productive sequences were filtered out, and CDR3s that did not start with C, did not end with F or W, or were shorter than 7 amino acids were discarded. Antigen-specific clonotypes were identified with the MANAFEST web application by comparing peptide-stimulated wells with reference and other culture wells. For a clone to be called positive, the clone needed an FDR below 0.05, an odds ratio above 5, and a productive frequency above 0.1% in at least two of three replicate wells. A clonotype was classed as cross-reactive if the clonotype showed significant expansion both in SARS-CoV-2 spike wells and in at least one common cold coronavirus spike condition. CDR3 homology was assessed with Levenshtein distances (stringdist) and unrooted phylogenetic trees (ape) in R version 3.6.1. TCRdb took the public reads, trimmed them with fastp at Q25, ran MiXCR for clone calling and kept in-frame beta chains. Each CDR3 protein appears once, grouped with its most common genes and DNA. In this record, the V and J calls reflect TCRdb's handling and not the investigators' own analysis. The sample table holds 9,500 to 15,000 distinct CDR3 sequences, of which 30% were seen once. 20% to 30% of the sample is held by the ten biggest clonotypes.

Via the germline V gene, CDR1 is ENHRY and CDR2 SYGVKD. There are 15 amino acids in the CDR3, from cysteine to phenylalanine inclusive. Only the CDR3 DNA stays, 45 bases, in frame from base 1. V has 5 bases trimmed and J has 2 bases trimmed; junction bases matching no gene number 7. The rearrangement combines TRBV10-3 with TRBJ2-5, and TRBD2 aligns with 8 junction nucleotides. The specimen was cultured CD4+ T cells from blood. The clonotype originates from a human donor with COVID-19. CDR3 loop: CAISKGTSVQETQYF. At the DNA level, the sequence is TGTGCCATCAGTAAGGGGACTAGTGTGCAAGAGACCCAGTACTTC.